This record looks at one TCR beta chain sequence and its context. This sample was taken from a study of blood T cell repertoires in COVID-19. About the study: The samples span acute and convalescent COVID-19 from the United States, Italy and Spain.

The CDR3 contains 15 residues. Trimming took off 3 bases at V and 2 bases at J, with 12 bases between the two ends. The germline CDR1 and CDR2 sequences are SGHDT and YYEEEE. As handled by the study authors: Reference gene primer amplification in the assay estimated nucleated cell counts. Clones were read by immunoSEQ multiplex PCR, and TCRdb kept only the in-frame ones, dropping some. From that table come the V and J calls and clone size; the DNA was used to work out D and trimming. The sample carries around 250,000 clones, roughly nine tenths recorded once. Sequenced: peripheral blood. The source of this sequence is a man between 60 and 75 years old with acute or convalescent COVID-19. The rearrangement uses TRBV5-6 and TRBJ1-5, with a tentative D call TRBD1 (5 bases). CDR3 DNA: TGTGCCAGCAGCTCCCTCAGGGAGGGCAATCAGCCCCAGCATTTT. Its protein is CASSSLREGNQPQHF.